A single sample is the source of the 30 T cell receptor beta chains below, sequenced in a study of CD8 T cells in Susac syndrome. RNA amounts of roughly 0.45 to 1 ug underwent reverse transcription with random hexamers. One entry per CDR3 protein results from TCRdb running MiXCR on the immunoSEQ multiplex PCR reads. The sample includes about 300,000 distinct CDR3 sequences, 85% seen only once; the top ten take about 0.11%. The sequenced sample consisted of CD8+ T cells from PBMCs. The receptors were sampled from a human donor with multiple sclerosis.

The V and J genes are TRBV11-2 and TRBJ2-5; TRBD1 is a possible D gene (6 bases). This CDR3 spans 12 amino acids. Deletions cut 5 bases from V and 5 bases from J, with 9 bases between. Germline CDR1 is SGHAT and CDR2 is FQNNGV. The CDR3 is CASSTGTETQYF. The CDR3 DNA sequence: TGTGCCAGCAGCACAGGGACGGAGACCCAGTACTTC. The variable domain in full, completed from reference TRBV11-2 and TRBJ2-5, reads EAGVAQSPRYKIIEKRQSVAFWCNPISGHATLYWYQQILGQGPKLLIQFQNNGVVDDSQLPKDRFSAERLKGVDSTLKIQPAKLEDSAVYLCASSTGTETQYFGPGTRLLVL.

The chain recombines TRBV9 with TRBJ1-1, with D tentatively TRBD1 (5 bases). From germline, CDR1 is SGDLS and CDR2 YYNGEE. This CDR3 contains 13 residues. With 3 bases removed from V and 7 bases from J, the gap between germline ends came to 13 bases. This CDR3 is CASSASRGGEAFF. In DNA, the CDR3 is TGTGCCAGCAGCGCTTCGAGGGGTGGTGAAGCTTTCTTT.

The chain has TRBV7-8 and TRBJ1-2; a weak D match, TRBD1 (6 bases). Trimming pared 2 bases from V and 7 bases from J, leaving 17 bases between. The CDR3 loop spans 15 amino acids. Germline V gene lookup returns CDR1 SGHVS and CDR2 FQNEAQ. The CDR3: CASSLNGRGSLGYTF. CDR3 nucleotide sequence: TGTGCCAGCAGCTTAAATGGCAGGGGTTCTCTTGGCTACACCTTC.

The chain couples TRBV3-1 to TRBJ1-2; D is unclear. V was clipped by 8 bases and J by 2 bases, with 6 bases between them. This CDR3 is 11 amino acids long. CDR1 is LGHDT, CDR2 YNNKEL, per germline (reference sequence). CDR3 DNA: TGTGCCAGCGGCGACAACTATGGCTACACCTTC. Protein: CASGDNYGYTF.

The chain joins TRBV7-9 to TRBJ2-7, with D tentatively TRBD1 (6 bases). Trimming removed 0 bases from V and 7 bases from J, with 10 bases in between. The CDR3 covers 13 residues. Germline V CDR1 and CDR2: SEHNR, FQNEAQ (reference sequence). The CDR3 loop reads CASSLADQGEQYF. CDR3 nucleotide sequence: TGTGCCAGCAGCTTAGCGGACCAGGGGGAGCAGTACTTC.

V gene TRBV5-1 combines with J gene TRBJ1-3; the D is unclear. This CDR3 contains 14 residues. V was trimmed by 3 bases and J by 2 bases, leaving 9 bases between them. Germline CDR1 SGHRS, CDR2 YFSETQ. The CDR3 coding sequence is TGCGCCAGCAGCTCGCCGGACCCTGGAAACACCATATATTTT. Protein: CASSSPDPGNTIYF.

The chain joins TRBV14 to TRBJ2-7, with D perhaps TRBD2 (5 bases). Looked up from germline, CDR1 is SGHDN and CDR2 is FVKESK. This CDR3 region has 16 residues. The V and J ends lost 0 bases and 0 bases respectively, with 12 bases between them. The CDR3 region is CASSQDSAVSSYEQYF. The CDR3 nucleotides are TGTGCCAGCAGCCAAGACTCAGCGGTCAGCTCCTACGAGCAGTACTTC.

This chain uses TRBV20-1 with TRBJ2-1, with D maybe TRBD2 (6 bases). The germline V gene has CDR1 DFQATT and CDR2 SNEGSKA (reference sequence). The germline V and J ends were trimmed by 3 bases and 6 bases, with 12 bases remaining between them. The CDR3 totals 13 residues. In DNA form, the CDR3 reads TGCAGTGCTAGCGGGAGTGAGATCAATGAGCAGTTCTTC. Protein product: CSASGSEINEQFF.

This chain uses TRBV19 with TRBJ2-1; D possibly corresponds to TRBD1 (5 bases). Trimming shortened V by 6 bases and J by 0 bases, and 9 bases separated the two germline ends. Looked up from germline, CDR1 is LNHDA and CDR2 is SQIVND (reference sequence). The CDR3 totals 14 residues. In nucleotides, the CDR3 is TGTGCCAGTAGCACAGGATTCTCCTACAATGAGCAGTTCTTC. This gives the protein CASSTGFSYNEQFF.

This clonotype was counted only a few times. V is TRBV27 and J is TRBJ1-2; 8 bases map to TRBD1. The ends lost 0 bases at V and 8 bases at J; junction bases unmatched: 5. This CDR3 has 14 residues. Germline assignment: CDR1 MNHEY and CDR2 SMNVEV (reference sequence). The DNA of the CDR3 is TGTGCCAGCAGTTTATCGCCAGGGGGCTTAGGCTACACCTTC. Its translation: CASSLSPGGLGYTF.

V is TRBV28 and J is TRBJ2-5, with D tentatively TRBD1 (5 bases). V was trimmed by 3 bases and J by 5 bases, leaving 19 bases between them. Germline values: CDR1 MDHEN, CDR2 SYDVKM. The CDR3 has 16 residues. DNA for the CDR3: TGTGCCAGCAGTTTCCGGACACGAAAATTCAGGGAGACCCAGTACTTC. Translating gives CASSFRTRKFRETQYF.

The chain employs TRBV3-1 and TRBJ2-3; a possible D gene is TRBD2 (5 bases). This CDR3 has 16 amino acids. Trimming cost V 8 bases and J 2 bases, with 20 bases left between them. The germline V gene has CDR1 LGHDT and CDR2 YNNKEL (reference sequence). CDR3 bases: TGTGCCAGCCTCCCCAGCAGCGGCATGCCCACAGATACGCAGTATTTT. It is translated as CASLPSSGMPTDTQYF.

The chain carries TRBV12-3 or TRBV12-4 and TRBJ2-1; D is unclear. The V and J ends lost 6 bases and 8 bases respectively, with 11 bases between them. CDR3 length equals 12 residues. Here the CDR3 reads CASRPDQHEQFF. As DNA, the CDR3 is TGTGCCAGCAGGCCAGACCAACATGAGCAGTTCTTC.

The chain recombines TRBV12-3 or TRBV12-4 with TRBJ2-1; tentatively, D is TRBD1 or TRBD2 (5 bases each). Trimming cost V 3 bases and J 6 bases, with 21 bases left between them. The CDR3 contains 17 residues. CDR3: CASSFPPGVGRGNEQFF. CDR3 bases: TGTGCCAGCAGTTTTCCCCCCGGGGTAGGAAGGGGCAATGAGCAGTTCTTC.

The chain links TRBV27 to TRBJ2-1, with TRBD2 matching 8 bases. The CDR3 runs 15 residues. Germline-derived CDR1 and CDR2 are MNHEY and SMNVEV (reference sequence). With V trimmed by 4 bases and J by 7 bases, 9 bases remained unmatched. The CDR3 is CASSWSGSPRNEQFF. The DNA of the CDR3 is TGTGCCAGCAGTTGGAGCGGGAGCCCCCGGAATGAGCAGTTCTTC.

The V gene is TRBV12-3 or TRBV12-4, the J gene TRBJ1-2; possibly TRBD1 for D (5 bases). V was pared by 6 bases and J by 3 bases, with 17 bases between. CDR3 length: 15 residues. CDR3 sequence reads: CASSPQGYRYYGYTF. DNA of the CDR3: TGTGCCAGCAGCCCCCAGGGATACCGGTACTATGGCTACACCTTC.

The rearrangement links TRBV27 to TRBJ1-5; D is ambiguous. The CDR3 extends over 13 amino acids. Germline CDR1 and CDR2: MNHEY and SMNVEV (reference sequence). V dropped 3 bases and J dropped 3 bases, with 6 bases sitting between them. The CDR3 DNA follows: TGTGCCAGCAGTTTTTGGTACAATCAGCCCCAGCATTTT. Its translation: CASSFWYNQPQHF.

The rearrangement links TRBV3-1 to TRBJ2-5; D perhaps matches TRBD1 (5 bases). This CDR3 spans 15 amino acids. Germline CDR1 LGHDT, CDR2 YNNKEL (reference sequence). The V and J ends lost 3 bases and 5 bases respectively, with 16 bases between them. The CDR3 region is CASSQTTESVETQYF. As DNA, the CDR3 is TGTGCCAGCAGCCAGACGACAGAAAGTGTGGAGACCCAGTACTTC.

The chain links TRBV6-1 to TRBJ2-7, with D maybe TRBD1 (5 bases). This CDR3 is built from 14 residues. Per the germline V gene, CDR1 is MNHNS and CDR2 is SASEGT. V shed 1 base and J shed 7 bases, with 14 bases lying between them. CDR3 residues: CASSEVDSLGEQYF. The CDR3 DNA reads as TGTGCCAGCAGTGAAGTCGACAGCCTAGGGGAGCAGTACTTC.

V gene TRBV13 combines with J gene TRBJ2-2; 11 positions agree with TRBD2. The junction had 3 bases not matched to a gene; V was cut back by 5 bases and J by 1 base. This CDR3 has 16 residues. Germline CDR1 PRHDT, CDR2 FYEKMQ (reference sequence). CDR3 amino acids: CASSDGLAGNTGELFF. DNA for the CDR3: TGTGCCAGCAGCGACGGACTAGCGGGGAACACCGGGGAGCTGTTTTTT.

J is TRBJ2-1 and V is TRBV5-5, with D unresolved. This CDR3 has 12 residues. V was pared by 7 bases and J by 2 bases, with 7 bases between. CDR1 and CDR2 (germline): SGHKS, YYEKEE (reference sequence). The CDR3 bases are TGTGCCAGCTCCCTACCCTACAATGAGCAGTTCTTC. It translates to CASSLPYNEQFF.

This CDR3 is CASSPQRRNRDNEQFF. DNA of the CDR3: TGTGCCAGCAGCCCCCAACGTCGGAATCGGGACAATGAGCAGTTCTTC. The rearrangement links TRBV7-9 to TRBJ2-1, with no clear D. With 5 bases removed from V and 5 bases from J, the gap between germline ends came to 19 bases. The CDR3 is made up of 16 amino acids. The germline gives CDR1 SEHNR, CDR2 FQNEAQ (reference sequence).

In this sample, this clonotype turned up a few times. The chain is built from TRBV7-9 and TRBJ2-7; unclear D gene. The germline V gene encodes CDR1 SEHNR and CDR2 FQNEAQ (reference sequence). V gave up 1 base and J gave up 4 bases, with 11 bases separating them. This CDR3 is built from 14 residues. The CDR3 loop reads CASSLVYGAYEQYF. CDR3 nucleotides: TGTGCCAGCAGCTTAGTCTACGGTGCGTACGAGCAGTACTTC.

The rearrangement uses TRBV11-2 and TRBJ2-4; no clear D. The CDR3 runs 11 residues. Trimming removed 8 bases at V and 1 base at J, with 3 bases between. CDR1 and CDR2 from the germline V gene are SGHAT and FQNNGV. Here the CDR3 reads CASWAKNIQYF. In DNA form, the CDR3 reads TGTGCCAGCTGGGCCAAAAACATTCAGTACTTC. Drawing the rest from reference TRBV11-2 and TRBJ2-4, the complete variable domain is EAGVAQSPRYKIIEKRQSVAFWCNPISGHATLYWYQQILGQGPKLLIQFQNNGVVDDSQLPKDRFSAERLKGVDSTLKIQPAKLEDSAVYLCASWAKNIQYFGAGTRLSVL.

This chain links TRBV2 with TRBJ2-1; 7 nucleotides agree with TRBD2. The V segment lost 2 bases and the J segment 4 bases; nucleotides outside the gene matches: 5. Germline assignment: CDR1 SNHLY and CDR2 FYNNEI. The CDR3 contains 15 residues. CDR3 DNA sequence: TGTGCCAGCAGTGAAACGGGGGAGGGGTACAATGAGCAGTTCTTC. This translates into CASSETGEGYNEQFF.

This chain's CDR3 is CASSSTSGFYEQYF. The CDR3 nucleotides are TGCGCCAGCAGCTCGACTAGCGGGTTTTACGAGCAGTACTTC. The rearrangement uses TRBV5-1 and TRBJ2-7, with 10 bases aligning to TRBD2. Germline loops: CDR1 SGHRS, CDR2 YFSETQ. V lost 3 bases and J lost 4; bases outside the gene matches: 4. This CDR3 is 14 amino acids long.

This clonotype showed up just once. The chain joins TRBV5-4 to TRBJ2-7; D not certain. The CDR3 loop spans 16 amino acids. Germline loops: CDR1 SGHNT, CDR2 YYREEE (reference sequence). V lost 1 base and J lost 5, with 19 bases in between. The CDR3 sequence is CASSLLFSGLGDEQYF. CDR3 coding DNA: TGTGCCAGCAGCTTGTTATTTTCCGGGCTCGGAGACGAGCAGTACTTC.

The chain carries TRBV5-6 and TRBJ2-1; 12 bases are a match to TRBD2. In germline, CDR1 is SGHDT, CDR2 YYEEEE. Trimming at V came to 4 bases and at J to 5 bases, leaving 13 bases not matched to a gene. The CDR3 consists of 18 residues. The CDR3 protein is CASSPGLAGLSINNEQFF. The CDR3 nucleotides read TGTGCCAGCAGCCCAGGACTAGCGGGATTGTCCATAAACAATGAGCAGTTCTTC.

This chain joins TRBV27 and TRBJ2-7; the D is unclear. CDR3 length: 12 amino acids. Germline values: CDR1 MNHEY, CDR2 SMNVEV (reference sequence). Trimming pared 8 bases from V and 3 bases from J, leaving 11 bases between. The CDR3 DNA is TGTGCCAGCGGCGATTCTGTCTACGAGCAGTACTTC. It specifies CASGDSVYEQYF.

The genes are TRBV7-9 and TRBJ2-7; D possibly matches TRBD1 or TRBD2 (5 bases each). Germline CDR1 and CDR2: SEHNR and FQNEAQ (reference sequence). Trimming took off 1 base at V and 4 bases at J, with 14 bases between the two ends. This CDR3 has 15 residues. The CDR3 bases are TGTGCCAGCAGCTTAGGGGCCGGGGCAGCTTACGAGCAGTACTTC. Translating gives CASSLGAGAAYEQYF.